Below are 5 T cell receptor beta chains sequenced from a single sample in a study of OX40 agonist ivuxolimab in advanced cancers. Library creation used the immunoSEQ multiplex PCR assay. The table comes from immuneACCESS by way of TCRdb, which keeps in-frame sequences with V and J called. Part of the clones is missing from these tables; in studies checked, under half for an unresolved V gene and the rest for unknown reasons. This sample holds fewer than 30,000 clones; 81% were observed only once. About 32% of the sample rests with the top ten. Material: CD4+ or CD8+ T cells sorted from blood, obtained in a trial of the OX40 agonist ivuxolimab. The receptors were gathered from an adult with an advanced solid tumor such as melanoma, head and neck, liver or kidney cancer.

The CDR3 sequence is CASSSRGSTDTQYF. In nucleotides, the CDR3 is TGTGCCAGCAGCTCCAGGGGAAGCACAGATACGCAGTATTTT. V usage is TRBV13 and J usage is TRBJ2-3; perhaps TRBD1 as D (6 bases). Germline lookup yields CDR1 PRHDT and CDR2 FYEKMQ (reference sequence). The CDR3 runs 14 residues. V lost 4 bases, J lost 0 bases, and 8 bases lay in between.

There are a few counts of this clone. This rearrangement joins TRBV7-9 to TRBJ2-5; D may match TRBD1 or TRBD2 (5 bases each). This CDR3 has 12 residues. Germline V CDR1 and CDR2: SEHNR, FQNEAQ (reference sequence). Trimming stripped 8 bases from V and 4 bases from J, with 11 bases between. CDR3 coding DNA: TGTGCCAGCTGTTCCGGGACAGAGACCCAGTACTTC. Translation gives CASCSGTETQYF. Based on the CDR3 plus reference TRBV7-9 and TRBJ2-5, the full variable domain is DTGVSQNPRHKITKRGQNVTFRCDPISEHNRLYWYRQTLGQGPEFLTYFQNEAQLEKSRLLSDRFSAERPKGSFSTLEIQRTEQGDSAMYLCASCSGTETQYFGPGTRLLVL.

This rearrangement joins TRBV28 to TRBJ2-7; no firm D call. CDR3 length: 12 amino acids. Germline loops: CDR1 MDHEN, CDR2 SYDVKM. V was trimmed by 3 bases and J by 0 bases, leaving 3 bases between them. The CDR3 region is CASSFGSYEQYF. The CDR3 bases are TGTGCCAGCAGTTTTGGCTCCTACGAGCAGTACTTC.

This chain links TRBV9 with TRBJ1-2; D is unresolved. Between the trimmed V and J ends, which lost 1 base and 8 bases, there was a span of 12 bases. This CDR3 has 13 residues. Germline V gene sequence: CDR1 SGDLS, CDR2 YYNGEE. The CDR3 DNA follows: TGTGCCAGCAGCGTATCGGAGTCGGGGGGCTACACCTTC. Protein: CASSVSESGGYTF.

This rearrangement joins TRBV28 to TRBJ2-1; 7 positions match TRBD2. V lost 3 bases, J lost 3 bases, and 5 bases stayed unmatched. Germline assignment: CDR1 MDHEN and CDR2 SYDVKM. The CDR3 sequence is 15 residues long. Here the CDR3 DNA reads TGTGCCAGCAGTTTTCTTGGCGGGAGCTACAATGAGCAGTTCTTC. It codes for CASSFLGGSYNEQFF.